A selection of T cell receptor beta chains follows, all from one sample in a study of neurological immune-mediated disorders. TCRdb reprocessed the 5' RACE reads with MiXCR, giving one entry per CDR3 protein. The data hold about 48,000 distinct CDR3 sequences, with over 20% observed a single time. The sample comprised PBMCs. The receptors were gathered from a woman between 65 and 79 years old in good health. CDR3s include the opening cysteine and the closing phenylalanine or tryptophan. A D gene is named only where the DNA matches it firmly.

TRBV7-8	TRBD1	TRBJ2-7	CASSSPGTGYQSEQYF
TRBV7-2	TRBD1	TRBJ1-4	CASSLRQGTEKLFF
TRBV20-1	TRBD2	TRBJ2-3	CSARDQAGGSTDTQYF
TRBV18	.	TRBJ1-1	CASSPQGMNTEAFF
TRBV5-1	.	TRBJ2-7	CASSLERRTYEQYF
TRBV7-6	.	TRBJ1-2	CASSLGSTDGYTF
TRBV20-1	.	TRBJ1-1	CSASWRILNTEAFF
TRBV18	.	TRBJ2-2	CASSPLQTNTGELFF
TRBV20-1	TRBD1	TRBJ1-5	CSDRQGRSNQPQHF
TRBV6-5	.	TRBJ2-3	CASSYAYTDTQYF
TRBV5-5	TRBD2	TRBJ2-5	CASSPRLAGRSGQETQYF
TRBV11-1	.	TRBJ2-7	CASSLSPGLEQYF
TRBV20-1	TRBD2	TRBJ2-1	CSARGLAGSYNEQFF
TRBV20-1	.	TRBJ2-2	CSARAFGQPTGELFF
TRBV6-5	TRBD1	TRBJ1-2	CASTGRDRGDYGYTF